A single sample is the source of the 17 T cell receptor beta chains below, sequenced in a study of blood T cell repertoires in COVID-19. The assay was immunoSEQ multiplex PCR, and TCRdb's table has in-frame clones only and misses some. The sample shows about 88,000 clones, around 88% of them seen only once. Sequences were obtained from peripheral blood. The receptors were sampled from a woman aged 55 to 70 with COVID-19, enrolled during active disease.

The chain is built from TRBV28 and TRBJ2-7, with a tentative D call TRBD1 (6 bases). Germline V lookup: CDR1 MDHEN, CDR2 SYDVKM. The CDR3 sequence is 20 residues long. The V end lost 2 bases, the J end lost 4 bases, and 30 bases lay between the germline ends. The CDR3 here is CASSLGIIRDTTSFLYEQYF. CDR3 bases: TGTGCCAGCAGTTTAGGAATAATCCGGGACACCACGTCCTTTCTTTACGAGCAGTACTTC.

The V gene is TRBV30, the J gene TRBJ2-3; the D gene is possibly TRBD2 (6 bases). The V gene's germline CDR1 is GTSNPN and CDR2 SVGIG (reference sequence). Trimming took 0 bases from V and 14 from J, leaving 18 bases between them. There are 13 residues in the CDR3. The chain's CDR3 is CAWSVNGLAVGYF. The CDR3, as DNA: TGTGCCTGGAGTGTTAACGGTTTAGCGGTTGGGTATTTT.

The chain has TRBV20-1 and TRBJ1-6; D remains ambiguous. The CDR3 covers 15 residues. The V and J ends lost 3 bases and 0 bases respectively, with 9 bases between them. CDR1 and CDR2 (germline): DFQATT, SNEGSKA (reference sequence). The CDR3 spells CSASFVRSYNSPLHF. The CDR3 DNA sequence: TGCAGTGCTAGTTTCGTCCGCTCCTATAATTCACCCCTCCACTTT.

This clone was counted once. The rearrangement uses TRBV4-2 and TRBJ2-7; 8 bases line up with TRBD1. Trimming cost V 4 bases and J 0 bases; bases outside gene matches: 5. The CDR3 has 15 amino acids. Germline V gene sequence: CDR1 LGHNA, CDR2 YNFKEQ. CDR3 in amino acids: CASSLQTGVSYEQYF. In nucleotides, the CDR3 is TGTGCCAGCAGCCTACAGACAGGGGTCTCCTACGAGCAGTACTTC.

The V call is TRBV6-5, the J call TRBJ1-4, with D hard to call. The V gene's germline CDR1 is MNHEY and CDR2 SVGAGI. CDR3 length: 12 amino acids. V was pared by 5 bases and J by 8 bases, with 9 bases between. The CDR3 sequence is CASSPAGEKLFF. CDR3 coding DNA: TGTGCCAGCAGTCCCGCGGGGGAAAAACTGTTTTTT.

The rearrangement joins TRBV9 to TRBJ1-3; no clear D. This CDR3 contains 17 residues. Germline loops: CDR1 SGDLS, CDR2 YYNGEE. V was shortened by 3 bases and J by 0 bases, with 16 bases between the two germline ends. The CDR3 reads CASSARGNGNSGNTIYF. Here the CDR3 DNA reads TGTGCCAGCAGCGCCCGGGGAAACGGCAACTCTGGAAACACCATATATTTT.

J is TRBJ2-2 and V is TRBV6-5, with 9 bases aligning to TRBD1. Germline values: CDR1 MNHEY, CDR2 SVGAGI. There are 15 residues in the CDR3. J gave up 10 bases and V 6 bases, and 12 bases lay outside the gene matches. The CDR3 nucleotides are TGTGCCAGCAGGGCCGGACAGGGGCCCCCTGTGGAGCTGTTTTTT. Protein sequence: CASRAGQGPPVELFF.

The chain uses TRBV9 and TRBJ2-5, with 14 bases that match TRBD2. The J segment lost 3 bases and the V segment lost 0 bases, leaving 1 base of the junction unmatched. CDR3 length: 16 residues. The germline V gene has CDR1 SGDLS and CDR2 YYNGEE. As DNA, the CDR3 is TGTGCCAGCAGCGTAGGGACTAGCGGGGGGAAAGAGACCCAGTACTTC. This codes for CASSVGTSGGKETQYF. Combining the CDR3 with reference TRBV9 and TRBJ2-5 gives the whole variable domain DSGVTQTPKHLITATGQRVTLRCSPRSGDLSVYWYQQSLDQGLQFLIQYYNGEERAKGNILERFSAQQFPDLHSELNLSSLELGDSALYFCASSVGTSGGKETQYFGPGTRLLVL.

J is TRBJ2-2 and V is TRBV7-8; D may be TRBD2 (5 bases). V lost 5 bases to trimming and J lost 5 bases, with 15 bases between them. Germline V CDR1 and CDR2: SGHVS, FQNEAQ. The CDR3 contains 15 residues. CDR3 region: CASSPHRGRTGELFF. In nucleotides, the CDR3 is TGTGCCAGCAGCCCCCACCGGGGTCGGACCGGGGAGCTGTTTTTT.

The chain joins TRBV9 to TRBJ2-7; TRBD1 matches 9 bases. Germline V CDR1 and CDR2: SGDLS, YYNGEE. The CDR3 length is 13 residues. Trimming took 4 bases from V and 5 from J; bases not matched to a gene: 4. In DNA form, the CDR3 reads TGTGCCAGCAGCCTCCGGGACAGGGACGAGCAGTACTTC. This encodes CASSLRDRDEQYF.

V is TRBV6-6 and J is TRBJ2-3, with TRBD2 identical over 10 bases. J gave up 7 bases and V 7 bases, and 11 bases lay outside the gene matches. This CDR3 has 15 amino acids. Germline CDR1 MNHNY, CDR2 SVGAGI (reference sequence). CDR3 DNA: TGTGCCAGCACCAGGAGCGGGGGGGGCCGATATACGCAGTATTTT. It translates to CASTRSGGGRYTQYF.

The V and J genes are TRBV5-1 and TRBJ2-4; D may be TRBD1 (5 bases). The CDR3 is made up of 14 amino acids. CDR1 SGHRS and CDR2 YFSETQ come from the germline V gene. Trimming pared 0 bases from V and 8 bases from J, leaving 12 bases between. Written as DNA, the CDR3 is TGCGCCAGCAGCTTGGACAGGACAATGGACATTCAGTACTTC. The encoded protein is CASSLDRTMDIQYF.

In its sample, this clone was seen once. The CDR3 loop reads CASSPRSQTGELFF. CDR3 DNA sequence: TGTGCCAGCTCACCACGGTCGCAGACCGGGGAGCTGTTTTTT. This chain links TRBV18 with TRBJ2-2; D call uncertain. Germline CDR1 reads KGHSH; CDR2 reads LQKENI. Trimming removed 1 base at V and 5 bases at J, with 8 bases between. The CDR3 is 14 amino acids.

This chain joins TRBV10-2 and TRBJ1-3; possible D gene TRBD1, 5 bases. The V end was cut by 6 bases, the J end by 0 bases, with 18 bases between. The germline gives CDR1 WSHSY, CDR2 SAAADI. The CDR3 totals 17 residues. The CDR3 reads CASRPRGGDSSGNTIYF. The CDR3 region has the DNA TGCGCCAGCAGGCCCCGGGGCGGGGATAGCTCTGGAAACACCATATATTTT.

The CDR3 reads CAWTGGQGSSPLHF. The CDR3 DNA sequence: TGTGCCTGGACAGGGGGACAGGGGTCTTCACCCCTCCACTTT. J is TRBJ1-6 and V is TRBV30; TRBD1 matches 10 bases. CDR1 is GTSNPN and CDR2 is SVGIG in the germline V gene (reference sequence). The length of the CDR3 is 14 residues. V was pared by 4 bases and J by 9 bases, with 6 bases of the junction left unmatched.

V and J are TRBV21-1 and TRBJ2-5; TRBD1, the table's D call, lacks a check against the DNA. TRBV21-1 is a listed pseudogene. This CDR3 spans 17 amino acids. In DNA, the CDR3 is TGTGCCAGCAGCACTGACGCTGCGGACAGTTTACAAGAGACCCAGTACTTC. Translating it yields CASSTDAADSLQETQYF.

The chain links TRBV5-1 to TRBJ2-5, with D tentatively TRBD2 (5 bases). The germline V and J ends were trimmed by 3 bases and 0 bases, with 12 bases remaining between them. CDR1 SGHRS and CDR2 YFSETQ come from the germline V gene. This CDR3 region has 15 residues. The CDR3 is CASSSNGKYQETQYF. In DNA, the CDR3 is TGCGCCAGCAGCTCGAACGGGAAGTACCAAGAGACCCAGTACTTC.